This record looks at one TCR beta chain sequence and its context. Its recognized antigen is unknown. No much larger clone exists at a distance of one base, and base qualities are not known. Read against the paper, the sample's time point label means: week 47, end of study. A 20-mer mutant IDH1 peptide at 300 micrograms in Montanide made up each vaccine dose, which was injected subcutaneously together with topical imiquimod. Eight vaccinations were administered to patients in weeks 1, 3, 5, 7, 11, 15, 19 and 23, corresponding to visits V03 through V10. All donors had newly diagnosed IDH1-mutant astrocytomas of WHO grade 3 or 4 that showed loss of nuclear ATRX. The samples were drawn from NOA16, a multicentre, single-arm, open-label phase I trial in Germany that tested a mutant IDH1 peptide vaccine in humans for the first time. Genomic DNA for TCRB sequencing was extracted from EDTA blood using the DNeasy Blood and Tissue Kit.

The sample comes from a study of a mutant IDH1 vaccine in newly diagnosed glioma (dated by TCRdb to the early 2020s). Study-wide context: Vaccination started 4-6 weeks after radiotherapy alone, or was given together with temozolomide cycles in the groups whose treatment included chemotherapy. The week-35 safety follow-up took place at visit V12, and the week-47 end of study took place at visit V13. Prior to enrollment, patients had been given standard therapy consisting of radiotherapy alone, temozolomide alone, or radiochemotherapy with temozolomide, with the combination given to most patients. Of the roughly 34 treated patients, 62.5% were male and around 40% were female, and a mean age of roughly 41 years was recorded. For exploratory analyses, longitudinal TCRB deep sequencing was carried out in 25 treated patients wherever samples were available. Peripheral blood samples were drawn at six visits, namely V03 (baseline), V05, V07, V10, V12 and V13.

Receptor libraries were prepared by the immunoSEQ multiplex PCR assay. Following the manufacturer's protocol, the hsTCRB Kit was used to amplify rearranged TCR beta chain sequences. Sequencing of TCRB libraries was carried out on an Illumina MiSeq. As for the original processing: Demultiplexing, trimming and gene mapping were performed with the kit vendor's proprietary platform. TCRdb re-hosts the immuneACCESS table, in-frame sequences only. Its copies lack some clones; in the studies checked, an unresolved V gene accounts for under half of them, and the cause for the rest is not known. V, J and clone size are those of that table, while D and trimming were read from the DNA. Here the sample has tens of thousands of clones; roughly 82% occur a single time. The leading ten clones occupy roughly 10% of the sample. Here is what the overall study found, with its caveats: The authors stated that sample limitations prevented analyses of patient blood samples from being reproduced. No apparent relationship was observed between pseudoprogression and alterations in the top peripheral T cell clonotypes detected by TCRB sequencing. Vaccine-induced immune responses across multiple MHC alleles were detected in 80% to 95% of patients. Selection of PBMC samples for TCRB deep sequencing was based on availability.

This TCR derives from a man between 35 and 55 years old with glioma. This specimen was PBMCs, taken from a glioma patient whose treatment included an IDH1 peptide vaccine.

For the CDR3, the sequence is CSGGYGYEQYF. The bases read TGCAGCGGGGGGTACGGGTACGAGCAGTACTTC. In this chain, TRBV29-1 is recombined with TRBJ2-7, with the D gene possibly TRBD1 or TRBD2, each one fitting 5 bases. As encoded in the germline V gene, CDR1 is SQVTM while CDR2 is ANQGSEA. The CDR3, from cysteine to phenylalanine, totals 11 residues. Kept here is only the CDR3 DNA, which spans 33 bases and is read in frame from base 1. Between the V and J ends, shortened by 7 bases and 4 bases respectively, the junction contains 11 bases.